A selection of T cell receptor beta chains follows, all from one sample in a study of T cells in Graves' hyperthyroidism and ophthalmopathy. TCRdb passed the multiplex PCR reads through MiXCR, listing each CDR3 protein once. The sample includes about 350,000 distinct CDR3 sequences, roughly 14% of them seen just once. Specimen: blood. These receptors originate from a young woman with Graves' hyperthyroidism. Both conserved end residues are part of each CDR3. D genes are given only for firm matches. Where a row states a size, it is once, few, many or the class of an expanded clone; other rows omit it.

abundance	d_gene	v_gene	j_gene	CDR3aa	CDR3nt
-	TRBD2	TRBV6-1	TRBJ2-1	CASGAGWDEQFF	TGTGCCAGCGGAGCGGGATGGGATGAGCAGTTCTTC
many	-	TRBV20-1	TRBJ1-3	CSARSVGLANTIYF	TGCAGTGCTAGATCAGTAGGGCTTGCAAACACCATATATTTT
many	-	TRBV6-1	TRBJ1-1	CASRRDGLTEAFF	TGTGCCAGCAGAAGAGACGGTTTGACTGAAGCTTTCTTT
many	-	TRBV9	TRBJ1-1	CASSVLVDTEAFF	TGTGCCAGCAGCGTATTGGTGGACACTGAAGCTTTCTTT
many	TRBD1	TRBV30	TRBJ1-2	CAWSARGTDGRGGGYTF	TGTGCCTGGAGTGCCCGCGGGACAGACGGCCGGGGTGGTGGCTACACCTTC
many	-	TRBV20-1	TRBJ2-5	CSARPDSGSLETQYF	TGCAGTGCTAGACCCGACAGTGGGAGTTTGGAGACCCAGTACTTC
many	-	TRBV28	TRBJ1-1	CASSLGQLAEAFF	TGTGCCAGCAGTTTAGGCCAGCTCGCTGAAGCTTTCTTT
many	-	TRBV28	TRBJ1-2	CASSPGRGYTF	TGTGCCAGCAGCCCCGGGCGCGGCTACACCTTC
many	-	TRBV19	TRBJ1-1	CASSGSVNTEAFF	TGTGCCAGTAGTGGGTCCGTGAACACTGAAGCTTTCTTT
-	-	TRBV4-1	TRBJ1-2	CASSQVGVLRDGYTF	TGCGCCAGCAGCCAAGTGGGCGTCTTGAGAGATGGCTACACCTTC
many	TRBD1	TRBV6-5	TRBJ2-5	CASSYPGQGRETQYF	TGTGCCAGCAGTTACCCGGGACAGGGGAGAGAGACCCAGTACTTC
-	TRBD2	TRBV11-2	TRBJ2-1	CASSLPSGRSHGQFF	TGTGCCAGCAGCTTACCTAGCGGGAGGTCCCATGGGCAGTTCTTC
many	TRBD1	TRBV20-1	TRBJ2-5	CSANRGRYQETQYF	TGCAGTGCTAACAGGGGTCGGTACCAAGAGACCCAGTACTTC
many	TRBD1	TRBV28	TRBJ1-4	CATHRGWDEKLFF	TGTGCCACCCACAGGGGGTGGGATGAAAAACTGTTTTTT